A selection of T cell receptor beta chains follows, all from one sample in a study of CD8 T cells in ankylosing spondylitis. MiXCR, applied by TCRdb to the 5' RACE reads, yields one record per CDR3 protein. The table lists almost 400,000 distinct CDR3 sequences, about a fifth of them singletons. The sequencing input was blood, either unsorted or a sorted T cell fraction (not recorded which). All receptors derive from a male donor with ankylosing spondylitis. Both conserved end residues are trimmed from each CDR3. The D gene is left open where the match is weak.

j_gene: TRBJ1-2; v_gene: TRBV28; d_gene: .; CDR3aa: ASQDNGRNYGYT
j_gene: TRBJ1-3; v_gene: TRBV4-1; d_gene: .; CDR3aa: ASSQEGQGYTIY
j_gene: TRBJ2-4; v_gene: TRBV7-2; d_gene: TRBD1; CDR3aa: ASSLPGQGGNIQY
j_gene: TRBJ1-4; v_gene: TRBV7-9; d_gene: TRBD1; CDR3aa: ASSKPTGGFNEKLF
j_gene: TRBJ1-5; v_gene: TRBV6-2/TRBV6-3; d_gene: TRBD1; CDR3aa: ASTRTGLDQPQH
j_gene: TRBJ2-7; v_gene: TRBV2; d_gene: .; CDR3aa: ASSGPRYEQY
j_gene: TRBJ1-5; v_gene: TRBV6-2/TRBV6-3; d_gene: .; CDR3aa: ASSYPRGSGNQPQH
j_gene: TRBJ2-7; v_gene: TRBV5-1; d_gene: .; CDR3aa: ASSPGHIGAYEQY
j_gene: TRBJ1-2; v_gene: TRBV2; d_gene: .; CDR3aa: ASSLGHIYGYT
j_gene: TRBJ2-1; v_gene: TRBV6-2/TRBV6-3; d_gene: .; CDR3aa: ASSSPTYNEQF
j_gene: TRBJ1-1; v_gene: TRBV19; d_gene: .; CDR3aa: ASSIGPMVNTEAF
j_gene: TRBJ2-1; v_gene: TRBV29-1; d_gene: TRBD2; CDR3aa: SASGTSGYNEQF
j_gene: TRBJ1-2; v_gene: TRBV4-1; d_gene: .; CDR3aa: ASSPLGANYGYT
j_gene: TRBJ2-7; v_gene: TRBV20-1; d_gene: .; CDR3aa: SANPAASPLYEQY
j_gene: TRBJ1-5; v_gene: TRBV6-1; d_gene: .; CDR3aa: ASSAGLGQPQH
j_gene: TRBJ2-5; v_gene: TRBV3-1; d_gene: .; CDR3aa: ASSQRGDGETQY
j_gene: TRBJ1-5; v_gene: TRBV11-3; d_gene: .; CDR3aa: ASSKSNQPQH
j_gene: TRBJ2-7; v_gene: TRBV19; d_gene: TRBD1; CDR3aa: ASSVTGHEQY
j_gene: TRBJ2-2; v_gene: TRBV28; d_gene: .; CDR3aa: ASNSGKRDTGELF
j_gene: TRBJ2-2; v_gene: TRBV4-1; d_gene: TRBD2; CDR3aa: ASSRAGTSVAGELF
j_gene: TRBJ1-6; v_gene: TRBV5-1; d_gene: .; CDR3aa: ASSAYYNSPLH
j_gene: TRBJ2-2; v_gene: TRBV27; d_gene: TRBD2; CDR3aa: ASGLAGVNTGELF
j_gene: TRBJ1-1; v_gene: TRBV29-1; d_gene: .; CDR3aa: SVAPGNTEAF
j_gene: TRBJ1-6; v_gene: TRBV7-8; d_gene: TRBD1; CDR3aa: ASSLARDRRNSPLH
j_gene: TRBJ2-1; v_gene: TRBV5-1; d_gene: TRBD1; CDR3aa: ASGATGRHEQF
j_gene: TRBJ2-1; v_gene: TRBV5-1; d_gene: TRBD1; CDR3aa: ASSLWGQGNEQF
j_gene: TRBJ2-3; v_gene: TRBV6-1; d_gene: .; CDR3aa: ASRGDGTDTQY
j_gene: TRBJ2-1; v_gene: TRBV12-3/TRBV12-4; d_gene: .; CDR3aa: ASSFGARVAYNEQF
j_gene: TRBJ1-4; v_gene: TRBV30; d_gene: TRBD1; CDR3aa: AWEGGTGREKLF
j_gene: TRBJ1-5; v_gene: TRBV11-3; d_gene: .; CDR3aa: ASSLMVNQPQH
j_gene: TRBJ2-5; v_gene: TRBV20-1; d_gene: .; CDR3aa: SARDGEETQY
j_gene: TRBJ2-2; v_gene: TRBV14; d_gene: .; CDR3aa: ASSQDPADTGELF
j_gene: TRBJ2-7; v_gene: TRBV20-1; d_gene: .; CDR3aa: SARDFPRDYEQY